One sample yielded the 17 T cell receptor beta chains listed below, sequenced in a study of T cell changes during pregnancy in multiple sclerosis. TCRdb's copy holds only in-frame clones and misses some; the assay was immunoSEQ multiplex PCR. The sample includes roughly 110,000 clones, 80% to 95% seen only once; the top ten take 0.78%. The specimen comprised peripheral blood, sampled in the third trimester of pregnancy. These receptors originate from a female donor in good health, enrolled as a control in a pregnancy study.

The V and J genes are TRBV19 and TRBJ2-7, with TRBD2 identical over 7 bases. The J segment lost 6 bases and the V segment lost 7 bases, leaving 9 bases of the junction unmatched. The germline V gene encodes CDR1 LNHDA and CDR2 SQIVND (reference sequence). The CDR3 length is 13 residues. In DNA, the CDR3 is TGTGCCAGTAACACCTGGGAGGGAGGCGAGCAGTACTTC. It encodes CASNTWEGGEQYF.

The chain links TRBV5-8 to TRBJ1-1; D not certain. Germline CDR1 SGHTS, CDR2 YDEGEE. The CDR3 length is 11 residues. The V gene lost 4 bases and the J gene lost 10 bases, with 11 bases spanning the gap. The DNA of the CDR3 is TGTGCCAGCAGCCCGGCGAGCGGAGCTTTCTTT. This translates into CASSPASGAFF. The full variable domain, in which reference TRBV5-8 and TRBJ1-1 provide the parts outside the CDR3, is EAGVTQSPTHLIKTRGQQATLRCSPISGHTSVYWYQQALGLGLQFLLWYDEGEERNRGNFPPRFSGRQFPNYSSELNVNALELEDSALYLCASSPASGAFFGQGTRLTVV.

This rearrangement joins TRBV2 to TRBJ1-2; unclear D gene. This CDR3 contains 14 residues. CDR1 is SNHLY, CDR2 FYNNEI, per germline. Trimming removed 3 bases from V and 2 bases from J, with 10 bases in between. For the CDR3, the DNA is TGTGCCAGCAGTGATCCGACTGACAACTATGGCTACACCTTC. This gives the protein CASSDPTDNYGYTF.

The chain uses TRBV7-9 and TRBJ1-2; D remains ambiguous. Germline V gene sequence: CDR1 SEHNR, CDR2 FQNEAQ (reference sequence). V was trimmed by 1 base and J by 4 bases, leaving 7 bases between them. The CDR3 length is 13 residues. The CDR3 region has the DNA TGTGCCAGCAGCTTAGTTGGCCCCTATGGCTACACCTTC. This encodes CASSLVGPYGYTF.

J is TRBJ2-1 and V is TRBV29-1, with 9 bases fitting TRBD2. This CDR3 is 14 amino acids long. Per the germline V gene, CDR1 is SQVTM and CDR2 is ANQGSEA. V lost 7 bases, J lost 7 bases, and 11 bases stayed unmatched. The CDR3 sequence is CSATMRGGRNEQFF. In nucleotides, the CDR3 is TGCAGCGCCACTATGCGGGGGGGCCGAAATGAGCAGTTCTTC.

The V gene is TRBV6-5, the J gene TRBJ1-6; TRBD1 aligns across 12 bases. The V and J ends lost 2 bases and 12 bases, in that order; junction bases with no gene match: 5. Germline V gene sequence: CDR1 MNHEY, CDR2 SVGAGI. The CDR3 totals 15 residues. The CDR3 nucleotides read TGTGCCAGCAGTTACGGGACAGGGGGCTTGGAACCCCTCCACTTT. Protein sequence: CASSYGTGGLEPLHF.

This clone was seen a handful of times. The rearrangement uses TRBV2 and TRBJ1-2, with 8 bases matching TRBD1. The trim removed 3 bases at V and 2 bases at J, leaving 5 bases unmatched. The CDR3 extends over 15 amino acids. Germline V CDR1 and CDR2: SNHLY, FYNNEI. CDR3 in amino acids: CASSEPGTGNYGYTF. The CDR3 DNA reads TGTGCCAGCAGTGAGCCCGGGACAGGCAACTATGGCTACACCTTC.

The chain has TRBV19 and TRBJ2-1; tentative D call: TRBD1 (7 bases). The germline V gene has CDR1 LNHDA and CDR2 SQIVND (reference sequence). Trimming pared 4 bases from V and 9 bases from J, leaving 19 bases between. This CDR3 is built from 15 residues. CDR3: CASSSGGGALGEQFF. The CDR3 nucleotides are TGTGCCAGTAGTAGCGGAGGGGGCGCACTGGGTGAGCAGTTCTTC. The entire variable domain, with the rest obtained from reference TRBV19 and TRBJ2-1, is as follows: DGGITQSPKYLFRKEGQNVTLSCEQNLNHDAMYWYRQDPGQGLRLIYYSQIVNDFQKGDIAEGYSVSREKKESFPLTVTSAQKNPTAFYLCASSSGGGALGEQFFGPGTRLTVL.

This clone was detected a few times. V and J are TRBV4-1 and TRBJ2-6; 10 positions match TRBD1. V lost 2 bases to trimming and J lost 2 bases; unmatched junction nucleotides: 6. The CDR3 spans 18 residues. Germline V gene sequence: CDR1 MGHRA, CDR2 YSYEKL. CDR3 residues: CASSQIGTGETGANVLTF. The CDR3 bases are TGCGCCAGCAGCCAAATCGGGACAGGGGAAACTGGGGCCAACGTCCTGACTTTC.

The rearrangement uses TRBV30 and TRBJ1-5, with D possibly TRBD1 on 5 matching bases. Germline V lookup: CDR1 GTSNPN, CDR2 SVGIG (reference sequence). The CDR3 length is 14 residues. V was clipped by 0 bases and J by 7 bases, with 13 bases between them. The CDR3 DNA is TGTGCCTGGAGTGTACTCCAGGGAGGGCAGCCCCAGCATTTT. Translation gives CAWSVLQGGQPQHF.

The chain couples TRBV6-5 to TRBJ1-3; D not resolved. Germline loops: CDR1 MNHEY, CDR2 SVGAGI. CDR3 length: 12 residues. With 5 bases removed from V and 3 bases from J, the gap between germline ends came to 5 bases. The CDR3 DNA sequence: TGTGCCAGCAGTCCAGGTGGAAACACCATATATTTT. It yields the protein CASSPGGNTIYF.

This clone was seen only a few times. The chain carries TRBV15 and TRBJ1-5; D unclear. Trimming took 0 bases from V and 0 from J, leaving 6 bases between them. Germline CDR1 LNHNV, CDR2 YYDKDF (reference sequence). The CDR3 contains 15 residues. In DNA form, the CDR3 reads TGTGCCACCAGCAGAGATGTGTATAGCAATCAGCCCCAGCATTTT. Residues: CATSRDVYSNQPQHF.

The V gene is TRBV25-1, the J gene TRBJ1-6; a possible D gene is TRBD1 (5 bases). Germline V CDR1 and CDR2: MGHDK, SYGVNS. The length of the CDR3 is 14 residues. Trimming removed 2 bases at V and 9 bases at J, with 11 bases between. In DNA, the CDR3 is TGTGCCAGCAGTGAAATGGGGGGGAGTTCACCCCTCCACTTT. As protein: CASSEMGGSSPLHF.

This clone was counted once. The V gene is TRBV19, the J gene TRBJ2-2; maybe TRBD2 (7 bases). V dropped 6 bases and J dropped 3 bases, with 20 bases sitting between them. This CDR3 is built from 17 residues. Per germline, CDR1 LNHDA and CDR2 SQIVND (reference sequence). CDR3 loop: CASSNTLAGADTGELFF. DNA for the CDR3: TGTGCCAGTAGCAATACTTTGGCGGGGGCCGACACCGGGGAGCTGTTTTTT.

This chain connects TRBV6-5 to TRBJ1-2; 11 bases align to TRBD1. V was pared by 6 bases and J by 6 bases, with 3 bases of the junction left unmatched. CDR1 and CDR2 from the germline V gene are MNHEY and SVGAGI. The CDR3 is made up of 13 amino acids. CDR3 loop: CASSWDRGNGYTF. CDR3 nucleotides: TGTGCCAGCAGCTGGGACAGGGGGAATGGCTACACCTTC.

The chain uses TRBV15 and TRBJ1-1; no clear D. The CDR3 has 14 amino acids. Germline assignment: CDR1 LNHNV and CDR2 YYDKDF (reference sequence). The ends were cut back, 1 base at V and 0 bases at J, with 6 bases in the middle. Written as DNA, the CDR3 is TGTGCCACCAGCAGAGGCGGGGTGAACACTGAAGCTTTCTTT. This gives the protein CATSRGGVNTEAFF.

J is TRBJ1-2 and V is TRBV27; D may be TRBD1 (5 bases). The CDR3 covers 16 residues. V was pared by 0 bases and J by 6 bases, with 17 bases between. Germline V gives CDR1 MNHEY, CDR2 SMNVEV (reference sequence). CDR3 amino acids: CASSLSIKGPGHGYTF. CDR3 DNA sequence: TGTGCCAGCAGTTTATCAATAAAGGGGCCCGGGCATGGCTACACCTTC.